This T cell receptor beta chain was identified in a study of graft-versus-host responses after intestinal transplantation. Background on the study: Those transplanted obtained multivisceral, liver-intestinal, or isolated intestinal grafts. Each patient got anti-thymocyte globulin induction, then tacrolimus and steroids for approximately three years.

TCRdb's copy holds only in-frame clones and misses some; the assay was immunoSEQ multiplex PCR. Of 60,000 to 75,000 clones in the sample, about nine tenths are singletons; the top ten hold about 1.6%. Findings and caveats of the study: Some GvH clones appeared in ileal mucosa or blood before recipient bone marrow.

Comment on this clone: Its antigen is unidentified.

Graft tissue was processed to release intraepithelial and lamina propria lymphocytes. Germline V gene lookup returns CDR1 SNHLY and CDR2 FYNNEI. The germline V and J ends were trimmed by 11 bases and 3 bases, with 23 bases remaining between them. The CDR3 sequence is 15 residues long. This chain uses TRBV2 with TRBJ2-7, with D maybe TRBD2 (6 bases). The receptor was isolated from a human patient who received an intestinal transplant, so some T cells may come from the graft donor. The input for sequencing was ileum tissue, taken around 350 days after transplant. This CDR3 reads CARGRRGSPNYEQYF. The CDR3 nucleotides read TGTGCCCGAGGGAGGAGAGGGAGTCCGAACTACGAGCAGTACTTC.